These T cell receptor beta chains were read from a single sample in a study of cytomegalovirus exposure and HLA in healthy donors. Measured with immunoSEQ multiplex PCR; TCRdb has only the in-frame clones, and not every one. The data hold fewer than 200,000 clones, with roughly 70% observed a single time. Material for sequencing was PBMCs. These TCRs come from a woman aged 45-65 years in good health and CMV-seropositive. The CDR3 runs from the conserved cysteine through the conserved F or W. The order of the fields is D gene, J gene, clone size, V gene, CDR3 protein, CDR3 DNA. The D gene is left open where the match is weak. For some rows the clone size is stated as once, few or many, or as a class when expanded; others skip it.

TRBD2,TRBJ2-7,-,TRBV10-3,CAISAGEGFSYEQYF,TGTGCCATCAGTGCGGGGGAGGGGTTCTCCTACGAGCAGTACTTC
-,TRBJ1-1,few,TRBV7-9,CASSFQVTEAFF,TGTGCCAGCAGCTTTCAGGTCACTGAAGCTTTCTTT
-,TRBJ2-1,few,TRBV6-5,CASALGSVANEQFF,TGTGCCAGCGCGCTTGGCAGTGTAGCGAATGAGCAGTTCTTC
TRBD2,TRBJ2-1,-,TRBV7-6,CASSLGLAGGGNEQFF,TGTGCCAGCAGCTTAGGGTTAGCGGGGGGAGGAAATGAGCAGTTCTTC
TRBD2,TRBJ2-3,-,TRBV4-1,CASSQVAGGGDTQYF,TGCGCCAGCAGCCAAGTTGCGGGGGGCGGAGATACGCAGTATTTT
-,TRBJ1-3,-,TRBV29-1,CSAQTGEDTIYF,TGCAGCGCCCAGACAGGCGAGGACACCATATATTTT
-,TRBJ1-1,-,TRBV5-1,CASSLEDITVPDTEAFF,TGCGCCAGCAGCTTGGAAGACATTACAGTTCCTGACACTGAAGCTTTCTTT
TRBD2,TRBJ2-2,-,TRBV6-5,CASTPRGGDTGELFF,TGTGCCAGCACCCCCCGGGGGGGCGACACCGGGGAGCTGTTTTTT
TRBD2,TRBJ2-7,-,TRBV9,CASSPGGETYEQYF,TGTGCCAGCAGCCCGGGGGGGGAGACCTACGAGCAGTACTTC
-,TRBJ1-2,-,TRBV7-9,CASSLGGYGYTF,TGTGCCAGCTCTTTGGGGGGCTATGGCTACACCTTC
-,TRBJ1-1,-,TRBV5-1,CASSSQRTETEAFF,TGCGCCAGCAGCTCGCAAAGGACAGAAACTGAAGCTTTCTTT
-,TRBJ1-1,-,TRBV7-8,CASSLTGYTEAFF,TGTGCCAGCAGCTTGACAGGTTACACTGAAGCTTTCTTT
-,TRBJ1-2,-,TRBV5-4,CASSLIVSDSGYGYTF,TGTGCCAGCAGCTTGATCGTGTCCGACAGTGGCTATGGCTACACCTTC
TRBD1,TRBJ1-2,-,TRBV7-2,CASSPPGTVIGYTF,TGTGCCAGCAGCCCCCCCGGGACAGTTATAGGCTACACCTTC
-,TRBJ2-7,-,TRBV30,CAWNTRGLTYEQYF,TGTGCCTGGAACACCCGAGGGCTTACCTACGAGCAGTACTTC
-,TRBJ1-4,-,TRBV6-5,CASSPQGATNEKLFF,TGTGCCAGCAGTCCTCAGGGTGCAACTAATGAAAAACTGTTTTTT
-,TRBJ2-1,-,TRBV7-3,CASSRRPYGSSYNEQFF,TGTGCCAGCAGCAGGAGACCTTATGGGAGCTCCTACAATGAGCAGTTCTTC
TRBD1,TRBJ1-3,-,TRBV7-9,CASSWDSTGNTIYF,TGTGCCAGCAGTTGGGACAGCACAGGAAACACCATATATTTT
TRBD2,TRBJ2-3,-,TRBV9,CASSATPSAGLRPDTQYF,TGTGCCAGCAGTGCAACCCCTTCAGCGGGACTCAGGCCAGATACGCAGTATTTT
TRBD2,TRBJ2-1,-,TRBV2,CASSAKRGANEQFF,TGTGCCAGCAGTGCGAAGCGGGGGGCCAATGAGCAGTTCTTC
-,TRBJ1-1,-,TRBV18,CASSPENMNTEAFF,TGTGCCAGCTCCCCGGAGAACATGAACACTGAAGCTTTCTTT
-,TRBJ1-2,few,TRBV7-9,CASSLGGLKDGYTF,TGTGCCAGCAGCTTAGGGGGGCTCAAGGATGGCTACACCTTC
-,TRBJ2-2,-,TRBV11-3,CASSYTVANTGELFF,TGTGCCAGCAGCTACACAGTAGCGAACACCGGGGAGCTGTTTTTT
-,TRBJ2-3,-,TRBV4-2,CASSTRQVSTDTQYF,TGTGCCAGCAGCACCCGACAGGTTAGCACAGATACGCAGTATTTT
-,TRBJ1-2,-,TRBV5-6,CASSQEGAYGYTF,TGTGCCAGCAGCCAGGAAGGGGCCTATGGCTACACCTTC
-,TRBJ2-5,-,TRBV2,CASSEEGEETQYF,TGTGCCAGCAGTGAAGAGGGAGAAGAGACCCAGTACTTC
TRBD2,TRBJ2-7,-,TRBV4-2,CASSQDSGGLWEQYF,TGTGCCAGCAGCCAAGACAGCGGGGGGTTGTGGGAGCAGTACTTC
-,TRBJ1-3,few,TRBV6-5,CASSIGNTIYF,TGTGCCAGCAGTATAGGAAACACCATATATTTT
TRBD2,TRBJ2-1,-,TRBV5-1,CASSFSGGPYNEQFF,TGCGCCAGCAGCTTTAGCGGGGGACCTTACAATGAGCAGTTCTTC
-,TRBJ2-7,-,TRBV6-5,CASSFLSGDSYEQYF,TGTGCCAGCAGTTTCCTCTCCGGGGATTCCTACGAGCAGTACTTC
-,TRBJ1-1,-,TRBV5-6,CASSLMRTSEAFF,TGTGCCAGCAGCTTGATGAGGACATCTGAAGCTTTCTTT
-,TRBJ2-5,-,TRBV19,CASSMTPQGRETQYF,TGTGCCAGTAGTATGACCCCCCAGGGGCGGGAGACCCAGTACTTC
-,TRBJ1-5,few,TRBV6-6,CASSLRGGTSNQPQHF,TGTGCCAGCAGCCTGAGGGGGGGAACAAGCAATCAGCCCCAGCATTTT
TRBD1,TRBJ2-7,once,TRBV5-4,CASSLGTGYSYEQYF,TGTGCCAGCAGCTTAGGGACAGGGTACTCCTACGAGCAGTACTTC
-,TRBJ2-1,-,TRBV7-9,CASSLAFRGTYNEQFF,TGTGCCAGCAGCTTAGCGTTTAGGGGGACCTACAATGAGCAGTTCTTC
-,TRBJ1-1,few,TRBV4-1,CASSQVVQNTEAFF,TGCGCCAGCAGCCAAGTCGTACAGAACACTGAAGCTTTCTTT
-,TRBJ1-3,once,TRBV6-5,CASSYLQGLGNTIYF,TGTGCCAGCAGTTACCTTCAGGGGCTAGGAAACACCATATATTTT
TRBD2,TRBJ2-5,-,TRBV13,CASSTLAGETQYF,TGTGCCAGCAGCACCTTAGCGGGGGAGACCCAGTACTTC
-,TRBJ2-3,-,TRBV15,CATTEGAGADTQYF,TGTGCCACCACTGAAGGGGCAGGGGCAGATACGCAGTATTTT
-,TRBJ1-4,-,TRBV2,CASSDPGFATNEKLFF,TGTGCCAGCAGTGACCCAGGGTTCGCAACTAATGAAAAACTGTTTTTT
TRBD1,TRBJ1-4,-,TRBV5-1,CASSYTGADEKLFF,TGCGCCAGCAGCTACACAGGGGCCGACGAAAAACTGTTTTTT
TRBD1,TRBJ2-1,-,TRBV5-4,CASKGPGGHNEQFF,TGTGCCAGCAAAGGGCCAGGGGGCCACAATGAGCAGTTCTTC
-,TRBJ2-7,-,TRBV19,CASSSPGQTYEQYF,TGTGCCAGTAGTTCTCCGGGACAAACTTACGAGCAGTACTTC
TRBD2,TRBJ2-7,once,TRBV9,CASSESIAGASYEQYF,TGTGCCAGCAGCGAATCTATAGCGGGGGCGTCCTACGAGCAGTACTTC